A selection of T cell receptor beta chains follows, all from one sample in a study of early T cells in non-severe SARS-CoV-2 infection. TCRdb itself ran the 5' RACE reads through MiXCR, one entry per CDR3 protein. The sample lists around 37,000 distinct CDR3 sequences, over 8.5% occurring once. The specimen sequenced was whole blood. The source of these receptors is an adult who was a healthcare worker with PCR-confirmed SARS-CoV-2 infection or an uninfected control (not recorded which). Both conserved end residues are part of each CDR3. Each record gives: clone size, D gene, J gene, V gene, CDR3 DNA, CDR3 protein. A D gene is named only where the DNA matches it firmly. Only some rows state a clone size, as once, few, many or a class for expanded clones.

size: many; D: -; J: TRBJ2-1; V: TRBV12-3/TRBV12-4; DNA: TGTGCCAGCAGTTTAACAATCGGTGAGCAGTTCTTC; CDR3: CASSLTIGEQFF
size: few; D: -; J: TRBJ1-3; V: TRBV5-1; DNA: TGCGCCAGCAGCTTGATGGCCTCAGGGGCTGGAAACACCATATATTTT; CDR3: CASSLMASGAGNTIYF
size: many; D: TRBD1; J: TRBJ2-7; V: TRBV7-9; DNA: TGTGCCAGCAGCTACGGACAGGGGGCCGAGGACGAGCAGTACTTC; CDR3: CASSYGQGAEDEQYF
size: few; D: TRBD1; J: TRBJ2-6; V: TRBV7-2; DNA: TGTGCCAGCGCCAGGGACAGCAGCTCTGGGGCCAACGTCCTGACTTTC; CDR3: CASARDSSSGANVLTF
size: -; D: -; J: TRBJ1-1; V: TRBV29-1; DNA: TGCAGCGTCAGGGAGGGGAACACTGAAGCTTTCTTT; CDR3: CSVREGNTEAFF
size: few; D: -; J: TRBJ2-3; V: TRBV29-1; DNA: TGCAGCGTTGTAGAGGGGTTGAGAGCAGATACGCAGTATTTT; CDR3: CSVVEGLRADTQYF
size: many; D: -; J: TRBJ2-3; V: TRBV6-2/TRBV6-3; DNA: TGTGCCAGCAGCAACCGGGGGGATACGCAGTATTTT; CDR3: CASSNRGDTQYF
size: many; D: TRBD1; J: TRBJ2-5; V: TRBV15; DNA: TGTGCCACCAGCAGAGGGGGACAGTACCAAGAGACCCAGTACTTC; CDR3: CATSRGGQYQETQYF
size: many; D: -; J: TRBJ2-1; V: TRBV29-1; DNA: TGCAGCGTGAAGGGGGGTGAGCAGTTCTTC; CDR3: CSVKGGEQFF
size: many; D: TRBD1; J: TRBJ2-7; V: TRBV7-2; DNA: TGTGCCAGCAGCGAAAGGACAGGGGACGAGCAGTACTTC; CDR3: CASSERTGDEQYF
size: many; D: -; J: TRBJ1-6; V: TRBV18; DNA: TGTGCCAGCTCCCGAAACTATAATTCACCCCTCCACTTT; CDR3: CASSRNYNSPLHF
size: many; D: TRBD1; J: TRBJ2-1; V: TRBV9; DNA: TGTGCCAGCAGCGTAGGAGGACAGGGTAGAGAGCAGTTCTTC; CDR3: CASSVGGQGREQFF
size: many; D: -; J: TRBJ2-7; V: TRBV7-2; DNA: TGTGCCAGCAACCCACTTGGCCCCCCCTACGAGCAGTACTTC; CDR3: CASNPLGPPYEQYF
size: many; D: TRBD1; J: TRBJ1-6; V: TRBV11-1; DNA: TGTGCCAGCAGCCAATGGCCAGGGGGCAATTCACCCCTCCACTTT; CDR3: CASSQWPGGNSPLHF
size: many; D: -; J: TRBJ2-7; V: TRBV3-1; DNA: TGTGCCAGCAGACTACAGGGAAGCGAGCAGTACTTC; CDR3: CASRLQGSEQYF
size: -; D: -; J: TRBJ1-6; V: TRBV19; DNA: TGTGCCAGTACCCCGAGGCAGACAAATTCACCCCTCCACTTT; CDR3: CASTPRQTNSPLHF
size: medium-sized; D: -; J: TRBJ1-1; V: TRBV18; DNA: TGTGCCAGCTCACCCCCGGCAGGGGTAGAGACTGAAGCTTTCTTT; CDR3: CASSPPAGVETEAFF
size: many; D: TRBD2; J: TRBJ2-2; V: TRBV4-2; DNA: TGTGCCAGCAGCCAAGGGACTAGGGGGGAGCTGTTTTTT; CDR3: CASSQGTRGELFF
size: few; D: TRBD1; J: TRBJ1-1; V: TRBV6-2/TRBV6-3; DNA: TGTGCCAGCAGTTACGTTTCCGGGACAGGGGGCATCGCTGAAGCTTTCTTT; CDR3: CASSYVSGTGGIAEAFF
size: many; D: TRBD1; J: TRBJ1-5; V: TRBV7-8; DNA: TGTGCCAGCAGCCGACAAGGGACAGGAATTCAGCCCCAGCATTTT; CDR3: CASSRQGTGIQPQHF
size: -; D: -; J: TRBJ1-6; V: TRBV5-4; DNA: TGTGCCAGCAGCTCTGACAGGACCAATTCACCCCTCCACTTT; CDR3: CASSSDRTNSPLHF
size: -; D: TRBD1; J: TRBJ2-3; V: TRBV20-1; DNA: TGCAGTGCTAGACCCTTGGACAGGGGGCACACAGATACGCAGTATTTT; CDR3: CSARPLDRGHTDTQYF
size: many; D: TRBD2; J: TRBJ2-7; V: TRBV12-3/TRBV12-4; DNA: TGTGCCAGCAGCTCCGCGGGAGGGCGGCAGTACTTC; CDR3: CASSSAGGRQYF
size: many; D: -; J: TRBJ1-5; V: TRBV7-8; DNA: TGTGCCAGCAGCTTAGCTAGCCCAAATAGCAATCAGCCCCAGCATTTT; CDR3: CASSLASPNSNQPQHF
size: many; D: -; J: TRBJ2-1; V: TRBV5-6; DNA: TGTGCCAGCAGCGCTGCATATACGGGGCAGGGAAAAGGTCAGTTCTTC; CDR3: CASSAAYTGQGKGQFF
size: many; D: -; J: TRBJ2-2; V: TRBV9; DNA: TGTGCCAGCAGCGTAGGGGGAACCGGGGAGCTGTTTTTT; CDR3: CASSVGGTGELFF
size: once; D: -; J: TRBJ1-5; V: TRBV20-1; DNA: TGCAGTGCCAGCAACTGGGGGGATCAGCCCCAGCATTTT; CDR3: CSASNWGDQPQHF
size: many; D: TRBD1; J: TRBJ1-1; V: TRBV2; DNA: TGTGCCAGCGACCGACAGGGAGACACTGAAGCTTTCTTT; CDR3: CASDRQGDTEAFF
size: many; D: -; J: TRBJ2-6; V: TRBV15; DNA: TGTGCCACCAGCAGGGAGGGCAGGGGCACTGGGGCCAACGTCCTGACTTTC; CDR3: CATSREGRGTGANVLTF
size: many; D: -; J: TRBJ1-2; V: TRBV29-1; DNA: TGCAGCGCCCGGGACGGAAGTCGAGGCTACACCTTC; CDR3: CSARDGSRGYTF
size: -; D: -; J: TRBJ1-4; V: TRBV20-1; DNA: TGCAGTGCTAGAGATCTCAAGGGTGGGGAAAAACTGTTTTTT; CDR3: CSARDLKGGEKLFF
size: many; D: -; J: TRBJ2-5; V: TRBV27; DNA: TGTGCCAGCAGTTTATTGGGGGCCGGTGGGACCCAGTACTTC; CDR3: CASSLLGAGGTQYF
size: many; D: -; J: TRBJ2-5; V: TRBV18; DNA: TGTGCCAGCTCACCAAATCGGCAGAGTACCGAGACCCAGTACTTC; CDR3: CASSPNRQSTETQYF
size: many; D: -; J: TRBJ1-5; V: TRBV5-1; DNA: TGCGCCAGCAGCTTGGGAGGTATGAGCAATCAGCCCCAGCATTTT; CDR3: CASSLGGMSNQPQHF
size: many; D: -; J: TRBJ2-5; V: TRBV29-1; DNA: TGCAGCGTTGAACTCGGACAGAAAGAGACCCAGTACTTC; CDR3: CSVELGQKETQYF
size: -; D: TRBD1; J: TRBJ2-7; V: TRBV18; DNA: TGTGCCAGCTCATCTGTGGGACAGGGGGAAACCTACGAGCAGTACTTC; CDR3: CASSSVGQGETYEQYF
size: -; D: -; J: TRBJ1-2; V: TRBV29-1; DNA: TGCAGCGTTGAAGATCTGGATGGCTACACCTTC; CDR3: CSVEDLDGYTF
size: -; D: TRBD2; J: TRBJ2-1; V: TRBV7-2; DNA: TGTGCCAGCAGCCCTGGACGGGGGGAATACAATGAGCAGTTCTTC; CDR3: CASSPGRGEYNEQFF
size: many; D: -; J: TRBJ2-2; V: TRBV30; DNA: TGTGCCTGGAGTGTACAAGTTGGGGAGCTGTTTTTT; CDR3: CAWSVQVGELFF
size: many; D: -; J: TRBJ2-2; V: TRBV2; DNA: TGTGCCAGCAGAGGGGGTTGGGCCGGGGAGCTGTTTTTT; CDR3: CASRGGWAGELFF
size: many; D: -; J: TRBJ1-3; V: TRBV29-1; DNA: TGCAGCGTTGAAGATGTCGTCTCTGGAAACACCATATATTTT; CDR3: CSVEDVVSGNTIYF
size: many; D: -; J: TRBJ2-6; V: TRBV6-5; DNA: TGTGCCAGCAGTTTTGACAGACGCGGCGTCCTGACTTTC; CDR3: CASSFDRRGVLTF
size: many; D: -; J: TRBJ2-7; V: TRBV5-1; DNA: TGCGCCAGCAGCCCAGGAGGGGGATCAGGGGGCGAGCAGTACTTC; CDR3: CASSPGGGSGGEQYF
size: -; D: -; J: TRBJ1-3; V: TRBV5-1; DNA: TGCGCCAGCAGCTTACAGGTCCCTGGAAACACCATATATTTT; CDR3: CASSLQVPGNTIYF
size: -; D: -; J: TRBJ1-1; V: TRBV7-3; DNA: TGTGCCAGCAGCCCCCCGTGGAGGGAGATCACTGAAGCTTTCTTT; CDR3: CASSPPWREITEAFF
size: many; D: -; J: TRBJ2-3; V: TRBV15; DNA: TGTGCCACCAGCAGTCCAGTAGGCCAGGGGGATACGCAGTATTTT; CDR3: CATSSPVGQGDTQYF
size: many; D: -; J: TRBJ2-7; V: TRBV24-1; DNA: TGTGCCACCAGTGATGGCAGGGAGCAGTACTTC; CDR3: CATSDGREQYF
size: many; D: -; J: TRBJ1-2; V: TRBV3-1; DNA: TGTGCCAGCAGCTCCCGGCGACTGGTCTATGGCTACACCTTC; CDR3: CASSSRRLVYGYTF
size: many; D: TRBD1; J: TRBJ1-1; V: TRBV6-6; DNA: TGTGCCAGCGTAACAGGGGTGAACACTGAAGCTTTCTTT; CDR3: CASVTGVNTEAFF
size: many; D: TRBD2; J: TRBJ2-2; V: TRBV20-1; DNA: TGCAGTGCTAGAGATCCGTTAGCGGGGGCCGGGGAGCTGTTTTTT; CDR3: CSARDPLAGAGELFF